The 18 T cell receptor beta chains listed next were all sequenced from one sample in a study of identical twins. TCRdb re-derived calls from the 5' RACE reads in MiXCR, one entry per CDR3 protein. Of 690,000 or so distinct CDR3 sequences listed, around 8.3% were seen once; the top ten hold around 0.95%. These data were also filed under a second study, of yellow fever vaccine responses in identical twins.

The sequencing input was PBMCs. The receptors shown here come from a woman between 18 and 29 years old in good health.

The V call is TRBV21-1, the J call TRBJ2-7. TRBV21-1 is tagged as a pseudogene. The CDR3 covers 14 residues. DNA for the CDR3: TGTGCCAGCAGCAAAGGGAGTGTGACCGACGAGCAGTACTTC. It yields the protein CASSKGSVTDEQYF.

This clonotype appeared many times. V gene TRBV12-3 or TRBV12-4 combines with J gene TRBJ2-7; 8 bases align to TRBD1. V lost 3 bases to trimming and J lost 1 base; unmatched junction nucleotides: 8. The CDR3 is 16 amino acids. CDR3 in amino acids: CASSFAGRGRSYEQYF. CDR3 bases: TGTGCCAGCAGTTTCGCCGGCAGGGGGCGGTCCTACGAGCAGTACTTC.

The chain recombines TRBV5-4 with TRBJ2-7, with 15 bases matching TRBD2. Germline assignment: CDR1 SGHNT and CDR2 YYREEE (reference sequence). This CDR3 region has 17 residues. V dropped 4 bases and J dropped 0; count of bases not matched to a gene: 5. DNA for the CDR3: TGTGCCAGCAGCCGCGGGACTAGCGGGGGGCTCTCCTACGAGCAGTACTTC. This translates into CASSRGTSGGLSYEQYF.

The rearrangement uses TRBV10-3 and TRBJ2-1; 12 bases map to TRBD2. In germline, CDR1 is ENHRY, CDR2 SYGVKD. This CDR3 spans 15 amino acids. V lost 7 bases to trimming and J lost 10 bases; unmatched junction nucleotides: 11. In nucleotides, the CDR3 is TGTGCCATCATGGACCCGGGACTAGCGGGTCCCGAGCAGTTCTTC. Its protein product is CAIMDPGLAGPEQFF.

This clonotype has a count of ten or more. A much larger clonotype is one base distant, so this may be a read error. This chain uses TRBV6-5 with TRBJ2-1; unclear D gene. This CDR3 comprises 14 residues. Germline V gene sequence: CDR1 MNHEY, CDR2 SVGAGI. Trimming took 4 bases from V and 4 from J, leaving 11 bases between them. The CDR3 loop is CASSSPRAYNEQFF. In DNA, the CDR3 is TGTGCCAGCAGTTCCCCAAGGGCGTACAATGAGCAGTTCTTC.

This chain connects TRBV7-8 to TRBJ2-7, with 7 bases identical to TRBD2. The length of the CDR3 is 16 residues. Germline-derived CDR1 and CDR2 are SGHVS and FQNEAQ. Trimming removed 3 bases from V and 1 base from J; junction bases left unmatched: 9. This CDR3 reads CASSFGSAGLSYEQYF. The CDR3 coding sequence is TGTGCCAGCAGCTTTGGGTCAGCGGGGTTGTCCTACGAGCAGTACTTC.

This clonotype was picked up a small number of times. CDR3 coding DNA: TGTGCCAGCAGCCAAGGGAGGCGGGACCCCGCCCTTGGACGCACCGGGGAGCTGTTTTTT. The encoded protein is CASSQGRRDPALGRTGELFF. This chain connects TRBV4-2 to TRBJ2-2; tentatively, D is TRBD2 (6 bases). The CDR3 sequence is 20 residues long. V lost 1 base and J 4 bases, leaving 25 bases between the germline ends. Germline lookup yields CDR1 LGHNA and CDR2 YNFKEQ.

This chain uses TRBV12-5 with TRBJ2-1; 10 nucleotides align to TRBD1. The CDR3 has 14 amino acids. Looked up from germline, CDR1 is LGHNT and CDR2 is FRNRAP. Trimming removed 1 base from V and 7 bases from J; junction bases left unmatched: 1. The CDR3 sequence is CASGLGQGANEQFF. In DNA form, the CDR3 reads TGTGCTAGTGGTTTGGGACAGGGGGCGAATGAGCAGTTCTTC.

The chain employs TRBV20-1 and TRBJ2-1; tentatively, D is TRBD2 (6 bases). The V end lost 6 bases, the J end lost 2 bases, and 17 bases lay between the germline ends. The CDR3 is 15 amino acids. Germline CDR1 reads DFQATT; CDR2 reads SNEGSKA (reference sequence). In nucleotides, the CDR3 is TGCAGTGCCACCGGACTATCCTCCACCTACAATGAGCAGTTCTTC. It specifies CSATGLSSTYNEQFF.

The sample holds a few counts of this clonotype. The chain is built from TRBV27 and TRBJ2-5; 10 nucleotides line up with TRBD2. Trimming at V came to 8 bases and at J to 9 bases, leaving 15 bases not matched to a gene. This CDR3 comprises 15 residues. Germline loops: CDR1 MNHEY, CDR2 SMNVEV (reference sequence). CDR3 DNA sequence: TGTGCCAGCGGCTTAGCGGGGGGTCCCAGTGGGGCCCAGTACTTC. Protein: CASGLAGGPSGAQYF.

The V and J genes are TRBV7-2 and TRBJ2-5; 8 nucleotides agree with TRBD2. This CDR3 has 13 residues. The germline V gene encodes CDR1 SGHTA and CDR2 FQGNSA. Germline trimming cut 6 bases from V and 5 bases from J; bases unmatched to any gene: 5. CDR3 region: CASRTPGGETQYF. The CDR3 DNA is TGTGCCAGCAGAACACCGGGGGGGGAGACCCAGTACTTC.

This clonotype has only a few counts. V gene TRBV28 combines with J gene TRBJ1-5, with D hard to call. CDR1 is MDHEN, CDR2 SYDVKM, per germline. Trimming pared 7 bases from V and 10 bases from J, leaving 23 bases between. The CDR3 contains 15 residues. CDR3 protein: CASTLTKSIGGPQHF. The CDR3 region has the DNA TGTGCCAGCACCCTAACAAAGAGCATCGGTGGACCCCAGCATTTT.

This clonotype was seen more than once but under ten times. The rearrangement links TRBV20-1 to TRBJ2-3, with D unclear. The CDR3 length is 13 residues. Per germline, CDR1 DFQATT and CDR2 SNEGSKA (reference sequence). Trimming pared 0 bases from V and 4 bases from J, leaving 8 bases between. DNA for the CDR3: TGCAGTGCTAGAGAGGTGCAATCAGATACGCAGTATTTT. This codes for CSAREVQSDTQYF.

This chain links TRBV18 with TRBJ2-5; no firm D call. The CDR3 sequence is 14 residues long. Germline assignment: CDR1 KGHSH and CDR2 LQKENI. Trimming took off 3 bases at V and 3 bases at J, with 11 bases between the two ends. CDR3 in amino acids: CASSPPTTEETQYF. The CDR3 region has the DNA TGTGCCAGCTCACCTCCGACAACCGAAGAGACCCAGTACTTC. Complete variable domain (other parts from reference TRBV18 and TRBJ2-5): NAGVMQNPRHLVRRRGQEARLRCSPMKGHSHVYWYRQLPEEGLKFMVYLQKENIIDESGMPKERFSAEFPKEGPSILRIQQVVRGDSAAYFCASSPPTTEETQYFGPGTRLLVL.

This clonotype was counted only a few times. The chain carries TRBV7-9 and TRBJ1-4; D is uncertain. Trimming took 6 bases from V and 0 from J, leaving 11 bases between them. Germline CDR1 is SEHNR and CDR2 is FQNEAQ (reference sequence). This CDR3 has 15 residues. The CDR3 protein is CASSPQYATNEKLFF. The CDR3 DNA sequence: TGTGCCAGCAGTCCACAATATGCAACTAATGAAAAACTGTTTTTT.

This clonotype was counted only a few times. The chain employs TRBV6-1 and TRBJ2-7; D might be TRBD1 (6 bases). The germline CDR1 and CDR2 sequences are MNHNS and SASEGT. With 5 bases removed from V and 2 bases from J, the gap between germline ends came to 13 bases. This CDR3 spans 14 amino acids. The CDR3 DNA reads as TGTGCCAGCAGTCGTGGACAGTCCACCTACGAGCAGTACTTC. Its protein is CASSRGQSTYEQYF.

The sample holds a few counts of this clonotype. Being one base from a much bigger clone, this may be a read error. The chain combines TRBV28 with TRBJ2-7; D not certain. Trimming shortened V by 3 bases and J by 6 bases, and 0 bases separated the two germline ends. Per the germline V gene, CDR1 is MDHEN and CDR2 is SYDVKM. The CDR3 is made up of 9 amino acids. The CDR3 spells CASSFEQYF. The CDR3 DNA reads as TGTGCCAGCAGTTTCGAGCAGTACTTC.

The chain couples TRBV7-2 to TRBJ2-7; 7 positions match TRBD2. This CDR3 spans 16 amino acids. Germline CDR1 reads SGHTA; CDR2 reads FQGNSA. Trimming cost V 5 bases and J 2 bases; bases outside gene matches: 12. The CDR3 sequence: CASSPSGVPSAYEQYF. DNA of the CDR3: TGTGCCAGCAGCCCGAGCGGGGTGCCCTCCGCCTACGAGCAGTACTTC.